The present entry profiles one T cell receptor (beta chain) with its context. Its antigen is undetermined. Every TCR beta cDNA library bore unique molecular identifiers. One entry per CDR3 protein, called by TCRdb with MiXCR from the PCR reads. This sample has hundreds of thousands of distinct CDR3 sequences; roughly 27% occur once, and the top ten carry about 0.5%. This sample was taken from a study of post-analysis software for immune sequencing data. General observations from the study: When patients were compared with controls, a handful of TRBV segments were more frequent, TRBV5-6, TRBV5-1 and TRBV20-1 among them.

The CDR3 is 16 residues long. Trimming stripped 4 bases from V and 0 bases from J, with 14 bases between. Germline-derived CDR1 and CDR2 are SGHAT and FQNNGV. This chain connects TRBV11-2 to TRBJ2-3, with TRBD1 as a possible D gene (5 bases). What was sequenced was blood. The receptor was isolated from a girl between 10 and 17 years old with multiple sclerosis. The CDR3 reads CASSYRGIGSTDTQYF. For the CDR3, the DNA is TGTGCCAGCAGCTATAGGGGCATCGGGAGCACAGATACGCAGTATTTT.